These T cell receptor beta chains were read from a single sample in a study of CD8+CD57+ T cells in acquired aplastic anemia. Each CDR3 protein is one row after TCRdb ran MiXCR on the reads. The profile covers approximately 80,000 distinct CDR3 sequences, with about 70% appearing a single time and approximately 80% taken by the ten largest. The sample consisted of sorted CD4+, CD8+, or CD8+CD57+ T cells (not recorded which) from PBMCs. The receptors here all came from a human donor with aplastic anemia. Each CDR3 is given with its conserved first and last residue. D genes are given only for firm matches. Size is stated for part of the rows, as once, few or many counts, or as a class when the clone is expanded.

few TRBD1 TRBJ1-6 TRBV19 TGTGCCAGTAGTATAGGACAGGGGGTTGGTTCACCCCTCCACTTT CASSIGQGVGSPLHF
NA TRBD1 TRBJ1-2 TRBV4-2 TGTGCCAGCAGCGGAGACAGGGTCGGCTACACCTTC CASSGDRVGYTF
once NA TRBJ1-5 TRBV2 TGTGCCAGCAGTATCGACAGGTTCAATCAGCCCCAGCATTTT CASSIDRFNQPQHF
NA NA TRBJ1-1 TRBV2 TGTGCCAGCAGCGAGAGGGAGACAACTGAAGCTTTCTTT CASSERETTEAFF
NA NA TRBJ1-6 TRBV7-2 TGTGCCAGCAGCTTAAAACAATCCTCACCCCTCCACTTT CASSLKQSSPLHF
NA TRBD1 TRBJ2-2 TRBV29-1 TGCAGCGTTGGTCCGGGACAGGGGGGGAACACCGGGGAGCTGTTTTTT CSVGPGQGGNTGELFF
many NA TRBJ2-3 TRBV13 TGTGCCAGCGGTGATCCCTCGACGGATACGCAGTATTTT CASGDPSTDTQYF
NA NA TRBJ2-3 TRBV2 TGTGCCAGCCTCCTTAACTCGCTTTATCCGCAGTATTTT CASLLNSLYPQYF
few TRBD2 TRBJ2-4 TRBV4-1 TGCGCCAGCAGCCAAGTCGGAGCGGGAGGGCCCTCAGACTTC CASSQVGAGGPSDF
NA TRBD1 TRBJ2-2 TRBV24-1 TGTGCCACCAGTCTAGGACAGGGGAACACCGGGGAGCTGTTTTTT CATSLGQGNTGELFF
NA NA TRBJ1-1 TRBV20-1 TGCAGTGCTAGAGAATCCCCGAACACTGAAGCTTTCTTT CSARESPNTEAFF
NA NA TRBJ1-4 TRBV28 TGTGCCAGCAGTGCCGGACGGAGACCTAATGAAAAACTGTTTTTT CASSAGRRPNEKLFF
NA NA TRBJ1-6 TRBV9 TGTGCCAGCAGCGTAGAAGGGAAGTCTAATTCGCCCCTCCACTTT CASSVEGKSNSPLHF
NA TRBD1 TRBJ2-7 TRBV4-2 TGTGCCAGCAGCCAAGGGGACAGGGGATACGAGCAGTACTTC CASSQGDRGYEQYF
NA NA TRBJ2-5 TRBV10-3 TGTGCCATCAGTGACGGACGGATACAAGAGACCCAGTACTTC CAISDGRIQETQYF
NA TRBD2 TRBJ2-3 TRBV20-1 TGCAGTGTCCCAGCTCACCGGGGGGACACAGATACGCAGTATTTT CSVPAHRGDTDTQYF
NA NA TRBJ2-2 TRBV5-1 TGCGCCAGCAGCTTGGCCCTTATGAACACCGGGGAGCTGTTTTTT CASSLALMNTGELFF
NA TRBD1 TRBJ1-6 TRBV19 TGTGCCAGTATAAGGACAGGGGAGAATTCACCCCTCCACTTT CASIRTGENSPLHF
NA TRBD1 TRBJ1-6 TRBV5-1 TGCGCCAGTGCGACAGGGCAATCACCCCTCCACTTT CASATGQSPLHF
NA NA TRBJ1-1 TRBV7-8 TGTGCCAGCAGCTCGGGACTGATGAACACTGAAGCTTTCTTT CASSSGLMNTEAFF
NA NA TRBJ1-1 TRBV20-1 TGCAGTGCTCAGGGTATGGGGAACACTGAAGCTTTCTTT CSAQGMGNTEAFF
many NA TRBJ2-3 TRBV6-5 TGTGCCAGCAGCCAGAGTAGCAGCACAGATACGCAGTATTTT CASSQSSSTDTQYF
NA TRBD1 TRBJ1-5 TRBV15 TGTGCCACCAGCAGCCAGGGGGCAACGCAGCCCCAGCATTTT CATSSQGATQPQHF
NA TRBD2 TRBJ2-3 TRBV12-3/TRBV12-4 TGTGCCAGCAGGGCCGGGACTAGCGCTTCAGATACGCAGTATTTT CASRAGTSASDTQYF
NA NA TRBJ2-7 TRBV6-5 TGTGCCAGCAGTTACGACTACAACAGCTACGAGCAGTACTTC CASSYDYNSYEQYF
NA TRBD1 TRBJ2-5 TRBV12-3/TRBV12-4 TGTGCCAGCAGTTTAGGGGAGGACAGGGGGCTTGGAGAGACCCAGTACTTC CASSLGEDRGLGETQYF
NA TRBD1 TRBJ2-1 TRBV29-1 TGCAGCGTAGGGTCTACCGGGACAGGGGTAAATGAGCAGTTCTTC CSVGSTGTGVNEQFF
NA NA TRBJ2-5 TRBV7-8 TGTGCCAGCAGCCATACAGGGCCCGCCGAGACCCAGTACTTC CASSHTGPAETQYF
many NA TRBJ2-2 TRBV6-5 TGTGCCAGCAGTTACGGGGCGAACACCGGGGAGCTGTTTTTT CASSYGANTGELFF
NA NA TRBJ2-7 TRBV19 TGTGCCAGTAGTAACTCGGGCTACTACGAGCAGTACTTC CASSNSGYYEQYF
NA TRBD2 TRBJ2-5 TRBV4-1 TGCGCCAGCAGCTGGCGGGAGTCAGAGACCCAGTACTTC CASSWRESETQYF
NA NA TRBJ1-6 TRBV2 TGTGCCAGCAAGGTCCAATCCGATTCACCCCTCCACTTT CASKVQSDSPLHF
NA NA TRBJ2-2 TRBV15 TGTGCCACCAGCAGAGAACCGAGGGGCGCCACGAACACCGGGGAGCTGTTTTTT CATSREPRGATNTGELFF
NA NA TRBJ1-3 TRBV20-1 TGCAGTGCTAGAGATCCTAACTACACCATATATTTT CSARDPNYTIYF
NA NA TRBJ2-7 TRBV29-1 TGCAGCGTTGAGACCCCTAACTCCTACGAGCAGTACTTC CSVETPNSYEQYF